This note documents a single T cell receptor beta chain sequence. The source of the sample is a study of T cell changes during pregnancy in multiple sclerosis. The ends were cut back, 1 base at V and 4 bases at J, with 16 bases in the middle. This CDR3 has 16 amino acids. Germline CDR1 and CDR2: SGHDN and FVKESK. Sequencing used immunoSEQ multiplex PCR; TCRdb keeps in-frame clones, though not all of them. The sample consists of more than 15,000 clones, approximately 84% of them appearing once. Specimen: CD8+ T cells from peripheral blood mononuclear cells, collected in the third trimester of pregnancy. The sequence was collected from a female donor in good health, enrolled as a control in a pregnancy study. The rearrangement joins TRBV14 to TRBJ1-2, with D hard to call. The CDR3: CASSQGSPGLLYGYTF. The CDR3 bases are TGTGCCAGCAGCCAAGGATCTCCCGGACTGCTCTATGGCTACACCTTC. Combining the CDR3 with reference TRBV14 and TRBJ1-2 gives the whole variable domain EAGVTQFPSHSVIEKGQTVTLRCDPISGHDNLYWYRRVMGKEIKFLLHFVKESKQDESGMPNNRFLAERTGGTYSTLKVQPAELEDSGVYFCASSQGSPGLLYGYTFGSGTRLTVV.